In its sample, the clone carrying this T cell receptor beta chain was seen a few times. As yet, its antigen is unknown. UMIs and sample barcodes were carried by the TCR alpha and TCR beta cDNA libraries that 5'RACE produced using constant-segment primers. TCRdb re-called the 5' RACE reads through MiXCR, storing one row per CDR3 protein. The sample lists roughly 160,000 distinct CDR3 sequences; approximately 10% were seen once. V was cut by 6 bases and J by 8 bases, with 14 bases left in between. The CDR3 is 13 residues long. CDR1 is ENHRY and CDR2 is SYGVKD in the germline V gene. The data are from a study of T-cell memory formation after mild COVID-19. Study-level findings and limits: Shrinking CD4+ clones resided mostly in CM and EM, and CD8+ ones in EMRA.

This clonotype was obtained from a man between 18 and 29 years old who had mild COVID-19 (a few samples of this study predate the infection). Cell type and time point are not known. Sequences were obtained from PBMCs or a T cell subset sorted from them (not recorded which). This chain links TRBV10-3 with TRBJ2-1; the D gene could be TRBD1 or TRBD2 (5 bases each). CDR3 nucleotides: TGTGCCATCAGCGAGGGGCTAGTCTATGAGCAGTTCTTC. This gives the protein CAISEGLVYEQFF.